The source of this T cell receptor beta chain is a study of cytomegalovirus exposure and HLA in healthy donors (dated by TCRdb to 2016 to 2017). The study in broad terms: According to a later analysis, one platform produced both the 110 or so validation repertoires and the 670 or so repertoires of the first cohort. The study aimed to test whether cataloging public T cell receptors could reveal signatures of past pathogen exposure. In addition to the first cohort of about 650 subjects, a separate validation cohort of approximately 130 different subjects was used. To predict cytomegalovirus infection status, the study brought together high-throughput TCR immunosequencing, statistical association of individual TCRs with disease status, and machine learning.

Summary of the overall study and its limitations: The authors suggested that the approach could potentially be extended to other disease states and immunological phenotypes. The classifier was reported to diagnose cytomegalovirus status with high specificity and sensitivity in both the original cohort and the validation cohort. In the study, some 160 TCR beta chains were listed as associated with cytomegalovirus. In vitro tests confirmed that three of the cytomegalovirus-associated TCR beta chains recognize cytomegalovirus antigens. Most TCR sequences were seen in very few donors, while some public TCRs were found in many individuals. A later analysis lacked HLA typing for the validation cohort, so it scored co-occurrence in that cohort across all 120 repertoires. Of the cluster scores, about 94% were above 0 in a later analysis, which found that TCRs clustered in the first cohort also tended to co-occur in the roughly 130 validation repertoires.

Libraries were made using the immunoSEQ multiplex PCR assay. Per the original workflow: A statistical classification framework was built for diagnosing cytomegalovirus status from the catalog of TCR beta chain sequences. TCRdb limited this immuneACCESS table to in-frame rearrangements with V and J called. A share of clones is missing; checked studies link under half to unresolved V genes, and the rest is unexplained. That table furnishes V, J and clone size, whereas the DNA furnished D and trimming. This sample lists around 300,000 clones; roughly 87% were detected once. Over 1% of the sample goes to the ten largest clones. In the case of this clone: Its antigen is not yet known. Per-nucleotide qualities are absent, and no much larger clonotype sits a single base away.

Donors formed part of the validation cohort, which comprised 120 subjects and was distinct from the first cohort of 666 subjects. Deletion took 0 bases off V and 9 bases off J, with a span of 16 bases between the germline ends. Its CDR3 holds 16 amino acids, cysteine through phenylalanine. Only the CDR3 portion is preserved as DNA: 48 bases, with reading frame beginning at the first base. CDR1 SGHTS and CDR2 YDEGEE were looked up in the germline V gene. In this chain, TRBV5-8 is recombined with TRBJ1-6, with no confident D gene call. Specimen: PBMCs. The sequence derives from a woman in her 30s in good health and CMV-seropositive. The CDR3 is CASSLVPFLVGSPLHF. The DNA reads as follows: TGTGCCAGCAGCTTGGTCCCCTTCCTGGTAGGTTCACCCCTCCACTTT.